What follows describes a single T cell receptor (beta chain). Its target is unknown. Assay used: immunoSEQ multiplex PCR; TCRdb lists only in-frame clones, some missing. The top ten clones hold 50% to 55% of a sample with about 2,000 clones, almost 75% of them seen once. The data were obtained in a study of T cells after posttransplantation cyclophosphamide. Overall study findings and caveats: Tissue-infiltrating T cells from skin or gut overlapped little with blood T cells. TRB clonality was highly associated with recipient CMV seropositivity and reactivation. Donor CD8+ memory clones often dominated recipient blood repertoires at later times.

Germline trimming cut 5 bases from V and 10 bases from J; bases unmatched to any gene: 17. CDR1 and CDR2 from the germline V gene are SEHNR and FQNEAQ (reference sequence). This CDR3 has 16 amino acids. Cyclophosphamide on days +3 and +4 followed busulfan-fludarabine conditioning and a marrow graft. The chain links TRBV7-9 to TRBJ2-1, with 7 bases lining up with TRBD2. The receptor comes from a male patient between 25 and 39 years old who received an allogeneic stem cell transplant from a related donor, was CMV-positive, and had no GVHD. The graft donor may have given rise to some T cells. The sample in question was CD8+ T cells sorted from PBMCs, obtained just over 240 days after a stem cell transplant with posttransplant cyclophosphamide. Written as DNA, the CDR3 is TGTGCCAGCAGCCAGACCAGCCTAGCGGACAACCGAGAGCAGTTCTTC. Its protein product is CASSQTSLADNREQFF.